This T cell receptor (beta chain) was found in a study of cytomegalovirus exposure and HLA in healthy donors. Trimming at V came to 1 base and at J to 3 bases, leaving 4 bases not matched to a gene. CDR3 size: 16 residues. The germline V gene encodes CDR1 MDHEN and CDR2 SYDVKM. Remarks on this clone: No antigen is known for it.

PCR used 60 Vbeta primers and 13 Jbeta primers. Assay used: immunoSEQ multiplex PCR; TCRdb lists only in-frame clones, some missing. The sample lists some 180,000 clones; 84% were seen once. Study outcomes and limitations: The analysis excluded some indistinguishable V segments, including TRBV6-2 and TRBV6-3. Under in vitro conditions, three CMV-associated chains were confirmed as specific for CMV antigens. Presence/absence results assume similar sequencing depth per donor, which may not hold. Common viral pathogens were later found to be apparently linked to several of the most significant clusters.

The chain combines TRBV28 with TRBJ2-7, with 12 bases identical to TRBD1. The source material was PBMCs. This receptor was identified in a girl aged 2-9 years in good health and CMV-seropositive. In DNA form, the CDR3 reads TGTGCCAGCAGTTTATTGGGGACAGGGGGCTTCTACGAGCAGTACTTC. Translation: CASSLLGTGGFYEQYF.